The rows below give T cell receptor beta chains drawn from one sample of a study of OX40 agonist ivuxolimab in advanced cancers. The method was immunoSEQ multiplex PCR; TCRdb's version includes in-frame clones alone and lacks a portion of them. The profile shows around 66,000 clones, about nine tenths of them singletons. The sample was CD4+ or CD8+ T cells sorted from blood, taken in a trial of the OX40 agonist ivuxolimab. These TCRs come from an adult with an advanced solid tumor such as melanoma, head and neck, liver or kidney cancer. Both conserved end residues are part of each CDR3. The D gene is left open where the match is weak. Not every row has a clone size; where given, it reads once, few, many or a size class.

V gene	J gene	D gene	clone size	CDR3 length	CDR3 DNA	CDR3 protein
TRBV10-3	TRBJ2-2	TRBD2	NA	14	TGTGCCATCAGGGCGGGGGGAAACACCGGGGAGCTGTTTTTT	CAIRAGGNTGELFF
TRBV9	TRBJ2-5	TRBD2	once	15	TGTGCCAGCAGCGTGGCGGGACTAGAGGAAGAGACCCAGTACTTC	CASSVAGLEEETQYF
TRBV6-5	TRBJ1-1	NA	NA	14	TGTGCCAGCAGCCTCAGGGGTCGTAGCACTGAAGCTTTCTTT	CASSLRGRSTEAFF
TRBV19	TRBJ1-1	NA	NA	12	TGTGCCAGTTTGGACAGAGGGACTGAAGCTTTCTTT	CASLDRGTEAFF
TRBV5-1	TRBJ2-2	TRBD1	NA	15	TGCGCCAGCAGCTTGGGACAGGGGAACACCGGGGAGCTGTTTTTT	CASSLGQGNTGELFF
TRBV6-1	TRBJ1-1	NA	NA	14	TGTGCCAGCAGTCCTCTTCGGGGGAACACTGAAGCTTTCTTT	CASSPLRGNTEAFF
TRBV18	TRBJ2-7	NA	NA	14	TGTGCCAGCTCACCCGGGGGAACGAGGGCCGAGCAGTACTTC	CASSPGGTRAEQYF
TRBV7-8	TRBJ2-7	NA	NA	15	TGTGCCAGCAGCTTAGGGGGGGGCAGCTCCTACGAGCAGTACTTC	CASSLGGGSSYEQYF
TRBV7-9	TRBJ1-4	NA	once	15	TGTGCCAGCACCTTAGGGGTCGGAGGGAACGAAAAACTGTTTTTT	CASTLGVGGNEKLFF
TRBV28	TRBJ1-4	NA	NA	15	TGTGCCAGCAGATGGCTTCAGTCGGCTAATGAAAAACTGTTTTTT	CASRWLQSANEKLFF
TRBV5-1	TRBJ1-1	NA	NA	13	TGCGCCAGCTCAGGGCAGATGAACACTGAAGCTTTCTTT	CASSGQMNTEAFF
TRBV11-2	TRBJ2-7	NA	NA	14	TGTGCCAGCAGCTTAGACAGGGCCTCCTACGAGCAGTACTTC	CASSLDRASYEQYF
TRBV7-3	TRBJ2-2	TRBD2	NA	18	TGTGCCAGCAGCTTAAAGGGACTAGCGGGGCAGTCGACCGGGGAGCTGTTTTTT	CASSLKGLAGQSTGELFF
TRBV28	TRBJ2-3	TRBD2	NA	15	TGTGCCAGCACAAGAGCGGGAGTCGACTCCCCGACGCAGTATTTT	CASTRAGVDSPTQYF
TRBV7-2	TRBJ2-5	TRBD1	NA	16	TGTGCCAGCAGCTCCTCTTCCGGGACAGGTGTGGAGACCCAGTACTTC	CASSSSSGTGVETQYF
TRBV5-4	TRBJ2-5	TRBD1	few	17	TGTGCCAGCAGCCCGGGACAGGGGAACTCCATCCAAGAGACCCAGTACTTC	CASSPGQGNSIQETQYF
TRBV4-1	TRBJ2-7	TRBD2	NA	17	TGCGCCAGCAGCCAATACCTTAGCGGGAGTAACTCCTACGAGCAGTACTTC	CASSQYLSGSNSYEQYF
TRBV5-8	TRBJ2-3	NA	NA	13	TGTGCCAGCTGCCGGGACCAGGGAGATACGCAGTATTTT	CASCRDQGDTQYF
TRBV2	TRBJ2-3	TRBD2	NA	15	TGTGCCAGCGGGGGGACTAGCGGGATATCAGATACGCAGTATTTT	CASGGTSGISDTQYF
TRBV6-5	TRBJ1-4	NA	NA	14	TGTGCCAGCAGCGCGGGGGGGTCTAATGAAAAACTGTTTTTT	CASSAGGSNEKLFF
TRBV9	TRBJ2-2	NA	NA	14	TGTGCCAGCAGCGTTGTCGGGAACACCGGGGAGCTGTTTTTT	CASSVVGNTGELFF
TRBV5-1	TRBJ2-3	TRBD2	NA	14	TGCGCCAGCAGCGCGGGAGGGCCTGAAGATACGCAGTATTTT	CASSAGGPEDTQYF
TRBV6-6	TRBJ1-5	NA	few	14	TGTGCCACCTGCGAGGGGGGTAGCAATCAGCCCCAGCATTTT	CATCEGGSNQPQHF
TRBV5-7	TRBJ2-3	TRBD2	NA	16	TGTGCCAGCCCACCTTCAGGGACTAGCGGCACAGATACGCAGTATTTT	CASPPSGTSGTDTQYF
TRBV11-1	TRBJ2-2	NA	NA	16	TGTGCCAGCAGCTTAGACAGGTCTGGGAACACCGGGGAGCTGTTTTTT	CASSLDRSGNTGELFF
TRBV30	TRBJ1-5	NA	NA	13	TGTGCCTGGAGTGTACAATCGGGTCAGCCCCAGCATTTT	CAWSVQSGQPQHF
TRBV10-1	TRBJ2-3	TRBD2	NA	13	TGCGCCAGCACTAGCGGGAGCACAGATACGCAGTATTTT	CASTSGSTDTQYF
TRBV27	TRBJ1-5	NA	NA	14	TGTGCCAGCAGCATCGGGGAGGGCAATCAGCCCCAGCATTTT	CASSIGEGNQPQHF
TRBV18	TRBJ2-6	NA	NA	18	TGTGCCAGCTCCGAGAGGGATGGAATAGTCTCTGGGGCCAACGTCCTGACTTTC	CASSERDGIVSGANVLTF
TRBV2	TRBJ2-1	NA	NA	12	TGTGCAGGGGAAGAGTCCCACAATGAGCAGTTCTTC	CAGEESHNEQFF
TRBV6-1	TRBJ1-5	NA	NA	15	TGTGCCAGCAACCTAGAAGGGACACCGTACCAGCCCCAGCATTTT	CASNLEGTPYQPQHF
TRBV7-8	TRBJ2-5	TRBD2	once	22	TGTGCCAGCAGCCTCCCGGAGGGGGGACTAGCGGGAGGGCGCGGGTACCAAGAGACCCAGTACTTC	CASSLPEGGLAGGRGYQETQYF
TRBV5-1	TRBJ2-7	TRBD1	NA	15	TGCGCCAGCAGCTTGGCCGGGACAGGGGGCATGGAGCAGTACTTC	CASSLAGTGGMEQYF
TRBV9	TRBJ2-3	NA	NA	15	TGTGCCAGCAGCCTCTTTGGGGACCCTTTGGATACGCAGTATTTT	CASSLFGDPLDTQYF
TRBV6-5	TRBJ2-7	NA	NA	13	TGTGCCAGCAGTTACAGACAGTCCTACGAGCAGTACTTC	CASSYRQSYEQYF
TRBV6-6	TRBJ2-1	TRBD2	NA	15	TGTGCCAGCAGTCAACTAGCGGTAACCTACAATGAGCAGTTCTTC	CASSQLAVTYNEQFF
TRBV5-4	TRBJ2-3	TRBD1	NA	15	TGTGCCAGCAGCGCAAGGACAGGGGGGACAGATACGCAGTATTTT	CASSARTGGTDTQYF
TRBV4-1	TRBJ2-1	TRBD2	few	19	TGCGCCAGCAGCAAGGGTCCAGGCACCGGGACTAGTCATTTAAATGAGCAGTTCTTC	CASSKGPGTGTSHLNEQFF
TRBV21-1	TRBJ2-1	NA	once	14	TGTGCCAGCGGACAGGGGGAACAAGACAATGAGCAGTTCTTC	CASGQGEQDNEQFF
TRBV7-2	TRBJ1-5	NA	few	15	TGTGCCAGCAGCCCAGGTGGTAGGGGCAATCAGCCCCAGCATTTT	CASSPGGRGNQPQHF
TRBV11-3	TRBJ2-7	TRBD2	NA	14	TGTGCCAGCAGCCCACTAGCGGGTCGCGGCGAGCAGTACTTC	CASSPLAGRGEQYF
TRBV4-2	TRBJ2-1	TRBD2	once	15	TGTGCCAGCAGCCAAGATGTGCGGGAGGGCAATGAGCAGTTCTTC	CASSQDVREGNEQFF
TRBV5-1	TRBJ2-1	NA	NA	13	TGCGCCAGCAGCTGGGGCCCTTCTAATAAGCAGTTCTTC	CASSWGPSNKQFF
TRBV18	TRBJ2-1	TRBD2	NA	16	TGTGCCAGCTCACCCCAAGCGGGAGGACTCTACAATGAGCAGTTCTTC	CASSPQAGGLYNEQFF